A selection of T cell receptor beta chains follows, all from one sample in a study of blood T cell repertoires in COVID-19. Generated by immunoSEQ multiplex PCR, the TCRdb table keeps only in-frame clones and is missing some. The table has about 100,000 clones, roughly three quarters seen once. The specimen was peripheral blood. The receptors here all came from a human donor in a cohort sampled during active COVID-19. Both conserved end residues are part of each CDR3. The D gene is left open where the match is weak. Some rows mark clone size as missing; the rest say once, few, many or name a class of expanded clone.

size	V	J	D	CDR3	DNA
NA	TRBV2	TRBJ2-1	TRBD2	CASREGAGSYNEQFF	TGTGCCAGCAGGGAGGGAGCGGGATCCTACAATGAGCAGTTCTTC
NA	TRBV2	TRBJ2-5	TRBD2	CATLAGPRETQYF	TGTGCCACCCTAGCGGGACCGCGGGAGACCCAGTACTTC
NA	TRBV11-3	TRBJ2-2	TRBD2	CASSLGRETGELFF	TGTGCCAGCAGCTTAGGGCGGGAGACCGGGGAGCTGTTTTTT
NA	TRBV2	TRBJ2-2	TRBD2	CASQRESNTGELFF	TGTGCCAGCCAGCGGGAGTCGAACACCGGGGAGCTGTTTTTT
NA	TRBV11-2	TRBJ1-3	NA	CASSWNAGSSGNTIYF	TGTGCCAGCAGCTGGAACGCCGGGAGCTCTGGAAACACCATATATTTT
NA	TRBV4-1	TRBJ2-7	TRBD1	CASSERQGSPYEQYF	TGCGCCAGCAGCGAACGACAGGGTAGTCCTTACGAGCAGTACTTC
NA	TRBV19	TRBJ2-3	NA	CASSMGLEPSTDTQYF	TGTGCCAGTAGCATGGGACTGGAGCCTAGCACAGATACGCAGTATTTT
NA	TRBV29-1	TRBJ1-4	TRBD1	CSVDQTGAEKLFF	TGCAGCGTTGATCAGACAGGGGCGGAAAAACTGTTTTTT
NA	TRBV29-1	TRBJ2-7	TRBD1	CSVGEGQVFGRYEQYF	TGCAGCGTTGGAGAGGGACAGGTTTTCGGTCGCTACGAGCAGTACTTC
NA	TRBV6-2/TRBV6-3	TRBJ1-2	NA	CASSPSFGYTF	TGTGCCAGCAGTCCCTCCTTCGGCTACACCTTC
NA	TRBV5-5	TRBJ2-7	TRBD1	CASSETPGGSYEQYF	TGTGCCAGCAGCGAAACACCAGGGGGCTCCTACGAGCAGTACTTC
NA	TRBV6-5	TRBJ2-5	TRBD2	CASSIAGLQETQYF	TGTGCCAGCAGTATAGCGGGGCTCCAAGAGACCCAGTACTTC
NA	TRBV19	TRBJ2-7	TRBD1	CASTEGQDYEQYF	TGTGCCAGTACGGAGGGACAGGACTACGAGCAGTACTTC
few	TRBV3-1/TRBV3-2	TRBJ2-7	NA	CASSRLYEQYF	TGTGCCAGCAGCCGACTCTACGAGCAGTACTTC
NA	TRBV6-6	TRBJ2-3	NA	CASRPRGTDTQYF	TGTGCCAGCAGGCCGCGGGGCACAGATACGCAGTATTTT
NA	TRBV4-2	TRBJ1-4	NA	CASSPRAGAANEKLFF	TGTGCCAGCAGCCCAAGAGCGGGGGCTGCTAATGAAAAACTGTTTTTT
NA	TRBV7-2	TRBJ1-2	NA	CASSLLGSHLNGYTF	TGTGCCAGCAGCTTATTAGGGAGTCATTTGAATGGCTACACCTTC
NA	TRBV12-5	TRBJ2-5	TRBD1	CASGLWDREETQYF	TGTGCTAGTGGTTTGTGGGACAGGGAAGAGACCCAGTACTTC
NA	TRBV7-6	TRBJ2-1	TRBD2	CASSLEGGSGNEQFF	TGTGCCAGCAGCTTAGAGGGCGGGAGTGGCAATGAGCAGTTCTTC
NA	TRBV3-1/TRBV3-2	TRBJ2-1	NA	CASSPDVVFGREQFF	TGTGCCAGCAGCCCCGACGTAGTCTTTGGGCGTGAGCAGTTCTTC
once	TRBV5-1	TRBJ2-3	TRBD2	CASSKLAGVWTDTQYF	TGCGCCAGCAGCAAACTAGCGGGAGTCTGGACAGATACGCAGTATTTT
NA	TRBV10-3	TRBJ1-2	TRBD1	CAISESRQGGYGYTF	TGTGCCATCAGTGAGTCGCGACAGGGGGGTTATGGCTACACCTTC
NA	TRBV29-1	TRBJ2-1	TRBD2	CSTRAGAENEQFF	TGCAGCACCCGAGCGGGAGCCGAGAATGAGCAGTTCTTC
once	TRBV2	TRBJ2-5	NA	CASSAGPRETQYF	TGTGCCAGCAGTGCTGGGCCCCGGGAGACCCAGTACTTC
NA	TRBV6-2/TRBV6-3	TRBJ1-5	TRBD1	CASSYSKGGARGTPQHF	TGTGCCAGCAGTTACTCGAAAGGGGGCGCCAGGGGGACGCCCCAGCATTTT
NA	TRBV4-2	TRBJ2-3	TRBD2	CASSHAGGADTQYF	TGTGCCAGCAGCCATGCGGGAGGGGCAGATACGCAGTATTTT
NA	TRBV6-5	TRBJ2-4	NA	CASSYSPGIGNIQYF	TGTGCCAGCAGTTACTCGCCAGGGATCGGAAACATTCAGTACTTC
NA	TRBV6-5	TRBJ1-6	NA	CASSYSYEGSSPLHF	TGTGCCAGCAGTTACTCGTATGAGGGTAGTTCACCCCTCCACTTT
NA	TRBV19	TRBJ2-7	TRBD1	CASSRENRGHPDEQYF	TGTGCCAGTAGTCGGGAAAACAGGGGACACCCTGACGAGCAGTACTTC
NA	TRBV5-1	TRBJ2-1	TRBD2	CASSLGLAGGWDEQFF	TGCGCCAGCAGCCTGGGACTAGCGGGAGGATGGGATGAGCAGTTCTTC
NA	TRBV6-5	TRBJ1-5	TRBD1	CASSRDRANNQPQHF	TGTGCCAGCAGCCGGGACAGGGCAAACAATCAGCCCCAGCATTTT
NA	TRBV5-1	TRBJ1-1	TRBD1	CASSAGGVNTEAFF	TGCGCCAGCAGCGCAGGGGGCGTGAACACTGAAGCTTTCTTT
once	TRBV9	TRBJ1-1	NA	CASSVEALHPTEAFF	TGTGCCAGCAGCGTAGAAGCCCTTCATCCGACTGAAGCTTTCTTT
NA	TRBV19	TRBJ2-3	TRBD2	CASSIVPAGGSDTQYF	TGTGCCAGTAGTATAGTCCCAGCGGGAGGGTCAGATACGCAGTATTTT
once	TRBV3-1/TRBV3-2	TRBJ2-1	TRBD2	CASSLLAEQNEQFF	TGTGCCAGCAGCCTACTAGCGGAGCAAAATGAGCAGTTCTTC
NA	TRBV9	TRBJ1-5	NA	CASSPQGGGNQPQHF	TGTGCCAGCAGCCCCCAAGGGGGGGGCAATCAGCCCCAGCATTTT
NA	TRBV10-3	TRBJ2-6	NA	CAISENREPGANVLTF	TGTGCCATCAGTGAGAACAGGGAGCCCGGGGCCAACGTCCTGACTTTC
NA	TRBV18	TRBJ2-3	NA	CASSPQGVKDTQYF	TGTGCCAGCTCACCACAGGGGGTGAAAGATACGCAGTATTTT
NA	TRBV18	TRBJ1-6	NA	CASSPLAGENSPLHF	TGTGCCAGCTCACCATTGGCAGGGGAAAATTCACCCCTCCACTTT
NA	TRBV28	TRBJ2-3	NA	CASSLGQLTDTQYF	TGTGCCAGCAGTTTAGGGCAGCTCACAGATACGCAGTATTTT
NA	TRBV28	TRBJ1-4	NA	CASSPAGDYGEKLFF	TGTGCCAGCAGTCCGGCGGGAGACTACGGAGAAAAACTGTTTTTT
NA	TRBV19	TRBJ2-7	NA	CASTSSGEGVYEQYF	TGTGCCAGTACCTCTTCGGGGGAGGGGGTCTACGAGCAGTACTTC
NA	TRBV7-9	TRBJ2-1	NA	CASMRTNDNEQFF	TGTGCCAGCATGAGGACTAACGACAATGAGCAGTTCTTC
NA	TRBV7-9	TRBJ2-3	TRBD2	CASTLAETDTQYF	TGTGCCAGTACACTAGCGGAGACAGATACGCAGTATTTT
NA	TRBV19	TRBJ1-5	TRBD1	CASNPGQGVTNQPQHF	TGTGCCAGTAACCCGGGACAGGGGGTAACAAATCAGCCCCAGCATTTT
few	TRBV5-4	TRBJ2-3	NA	CASSSRGWKTDTQYF	TGTGCCAGCAGCTCCCGAGGGTGGAAGACAGATACGCAGTATTTT
few	TRBV3-1/TRBV3-2	TRBJ2-3	TRBD2	CASSPPGLAGATQYF	TGTGCCAGCAGCCCTCCGGGACTAGCGGGAGCTACGCAGTATTTT
NA	TRBV18	TRBJ2-2	TRBD1	CASSSRTGGNTGELFF	TGTGCCAGCTCGTCTCGTACAGGGGGCAACACCGGGGAGCTGTTTTTT
NA	TRBV5-1	TRBJ1-1	TRBD1	CASSLIGRPGGMNTEAFF	TGCGCCAGCAGCTTGATCGGTCGACCAGGGGGCATGAACACTGAAGCTTTCTTT
few	TRBV11-2	TRBJ2-7	TRBD1	CASSSTGDSYEQYF	TGTGCCAGCAGCTCTACAGGGGACTCCTACGAGCAGTACTTC
NA	TRBV2	TRBJ1-1	TRBD1	CASRDRGLLAFF	TGTGCCAGCAGGGACAGGGGGCTATTGGCTTTCTTT
NA	TRBV29-1	TRBJ1-1	NA	CSVGEVAEAFF	TGCAGCGTGGGGGAGGTCGCTGAAGCTTTCTTT
NA	TRBV9	TRBJ2-7	NA	CASSVGDFSYEQYF	TGTGCCAGCAGCGTAGGAGATTTCTCCTACGAGCAGTACTTC